This TCR beta chain derives from a study of early T cells in non-severe SARS-CoV-2 infection. At the level of the study: The authors sequenced bulk RNA from unsorted whole blood, leaving chains unpaired.

This clonotype was seen at least ten times. Its antigen is not known. The CDR3 runs to 14 residues. The germline gives CDR1 LNHDA, CDR2 SQIVND (reference sequence). V lost 7 bases, J lost 1 base, and 11 bases lay in between. Study conclusions and caveats: A preference for anti-spike CD8 responses marked VDJdb matching, which missed private and CD4 specificities.

Attached unique molecular identifiers marked individual cDNA molecules. TCRdb called the 5' RACE reads again in MiXCR, with one record for every CDR3 protein. Of tens of thousands of distinct CDR3 sequences in the sample, over 9.5% are singletons; the top ten hold 1.3% to 1.5%. Sample: whole blood, taken at baseline. This TCR was sampled from an adult who was a healthcare worker with PCR-confirmed SARS-CoV-2 infection or an uninfected control (not recorded which). The chain is built from TRBV19 and TRBJ1-5; D gene uncertain. The CDR3: CASTPPQSNQPQHF. CDR3 sequence (DNA): TGTGCCAGTACTCCGCCCCAGAGCAATCAGCCCCAGCATTTT.